The T cell receptor beta chain under discussion was sequenced for a study of blood T cell repertoires in COVID-19. In the source study's methods: Reference gene primer amplification gave estimated nucleated cell counts. TCRdb keeps only in-frame clones here, not all; method: immunoSEQ multiplex PCR. Clone size and the V and J calls come from that table; the DNA yielded D and trimming. The repertoire includes more than 75,000 clones, more than 70% of them detected once, and around 4.5% sits in the top ten. V lost 6 bases and J lost 11; bases outside the gene matches: 10. Germline loops: CDR1 MNHEY, CDR2 SVGAGI. This CDR3 has 13 amino acids.

Input material: peripheral blood. The source of this sequence is an elderly woman with active COVID-19. V is TRBV6-5 and J is TRBJ2-5; 9 nucleotides match TRBD1. Here the CDR3 reads CASSWGQGEAQYF. The DNA of the CDR3 is TGTGCCAGCAGCTGGGGACAGGGAGAAGCGCAGTACTTC.